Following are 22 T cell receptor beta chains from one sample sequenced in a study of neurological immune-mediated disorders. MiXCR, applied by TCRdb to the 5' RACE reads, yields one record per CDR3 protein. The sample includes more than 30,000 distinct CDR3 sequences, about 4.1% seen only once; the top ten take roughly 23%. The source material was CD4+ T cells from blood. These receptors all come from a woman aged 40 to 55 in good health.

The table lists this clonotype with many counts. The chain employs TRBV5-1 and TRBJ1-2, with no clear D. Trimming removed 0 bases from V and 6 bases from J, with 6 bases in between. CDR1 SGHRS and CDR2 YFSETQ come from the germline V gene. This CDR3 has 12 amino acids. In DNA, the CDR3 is TGCGCCAGCAGCTTGGCCGGGGATGGCTACACCTTC. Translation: CASSLAGDGYTF. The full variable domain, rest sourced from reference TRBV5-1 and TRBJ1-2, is KAGVTQTPRYLIKTRGQQVTLSCSPISGHRSVSWYQQTPGQGLQFLFEYFSETQRNKGNFPGRFSGRQFSNSRSEMNVSTLELGDSALYLCASSLAGDGYTFGSGTRLTVV.

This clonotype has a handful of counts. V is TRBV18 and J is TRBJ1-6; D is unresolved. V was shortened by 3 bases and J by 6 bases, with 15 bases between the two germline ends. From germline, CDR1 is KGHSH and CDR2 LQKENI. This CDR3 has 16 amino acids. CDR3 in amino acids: CASSPTSRLTNSPLHF. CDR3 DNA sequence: TGTGCCAGCTCACCGACGAGCAGGTTGACTAATTCACCCCTCCACTTT.

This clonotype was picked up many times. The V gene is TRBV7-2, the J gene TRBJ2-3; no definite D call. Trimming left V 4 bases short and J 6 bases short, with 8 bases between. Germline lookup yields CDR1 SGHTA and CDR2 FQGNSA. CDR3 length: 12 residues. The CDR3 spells CASSSPPDTQYF. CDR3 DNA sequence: TGTGCCAGCAGCTCACCCCCGGATACGCAGTATTTT. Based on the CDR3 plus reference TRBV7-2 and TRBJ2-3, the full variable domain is GAGVSQSPSNKVTEKGKDVELRCDPISGHTALYWYRQSLGQGLEFLIYFQGNSAPDKSGLPSDRFSAERTGGSVSTLTIQRTQQEDSAVYLCASSSPPDTQYFGPGTRLTVL.

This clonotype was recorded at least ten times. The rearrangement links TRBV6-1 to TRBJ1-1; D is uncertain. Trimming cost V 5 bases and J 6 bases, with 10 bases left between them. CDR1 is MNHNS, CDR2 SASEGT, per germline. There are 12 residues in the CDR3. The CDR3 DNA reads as TGTGCCAGCAGTATGGTATCCCCTGAAGCTTTCTTT. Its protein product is CASSMVSPEAFF.

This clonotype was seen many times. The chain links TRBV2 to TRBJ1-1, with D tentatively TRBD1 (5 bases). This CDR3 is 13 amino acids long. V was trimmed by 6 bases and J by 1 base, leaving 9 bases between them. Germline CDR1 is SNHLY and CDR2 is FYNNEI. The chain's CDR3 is CASRAGRNTEAFF. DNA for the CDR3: TGTGCCAGCAGGGCGGGACGGAACACTGAAGCTTTCTTT. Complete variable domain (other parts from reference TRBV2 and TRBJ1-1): EPEVTQTPSHQVTQMGQEVILRCVPISNHLYFYWYRQILGQKVEFLVSFYNNEISEKSEIFDDQFSVERPDGSNFTLKIRSTKLEDSAMYFCASRAGRNTEAFFGQGTRLTVV.

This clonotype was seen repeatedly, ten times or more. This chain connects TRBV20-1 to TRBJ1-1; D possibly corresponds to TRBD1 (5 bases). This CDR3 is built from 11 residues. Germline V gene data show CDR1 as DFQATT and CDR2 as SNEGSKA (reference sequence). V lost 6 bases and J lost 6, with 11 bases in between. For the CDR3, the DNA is TGCAGTGCCCTGGACATCCCTGAAGCTTTCTTT. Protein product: CSALDIPEAFF.

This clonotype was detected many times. The CDR3 region is CASRVSTNSPLHF. The CDR3 nucleotides are TGTGCCAGCAGGGTATCCACGAATTCACCCCTCCACTTT. V is TRBV12-3 or TRBV12-4 and J is TRBJ1-6; D is ambiguous. V lost 6 bases, J lost 7 bases, and 10 bases lay in between. This CDR3 has 13 residues.

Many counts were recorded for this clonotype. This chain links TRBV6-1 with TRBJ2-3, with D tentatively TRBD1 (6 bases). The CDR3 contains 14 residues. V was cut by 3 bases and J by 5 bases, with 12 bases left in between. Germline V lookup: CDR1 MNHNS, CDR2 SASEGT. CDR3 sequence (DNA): TGTGCCAGCAGTGAGGGGGACAAAAGAGATACGCAGTATTTT. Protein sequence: CASSEGDKRDTQYF.

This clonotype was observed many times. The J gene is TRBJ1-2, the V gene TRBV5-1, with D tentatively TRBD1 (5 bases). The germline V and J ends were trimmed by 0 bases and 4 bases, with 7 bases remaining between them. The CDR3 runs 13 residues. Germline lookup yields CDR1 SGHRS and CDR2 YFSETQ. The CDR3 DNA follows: TGCGCCAGCAGCTTGGCTGGGGGCTATGGCTACACCTTC. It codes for CASSLAGGYGYTF.

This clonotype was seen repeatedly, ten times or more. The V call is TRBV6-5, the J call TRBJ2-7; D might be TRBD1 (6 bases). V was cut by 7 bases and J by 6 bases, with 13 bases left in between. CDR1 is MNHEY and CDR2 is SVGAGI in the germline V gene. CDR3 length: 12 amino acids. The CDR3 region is CASTGDKSEQYF. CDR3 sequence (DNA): TGTGCCAGCACCGGGGACAAGTCCGAGCAGTACTTC.

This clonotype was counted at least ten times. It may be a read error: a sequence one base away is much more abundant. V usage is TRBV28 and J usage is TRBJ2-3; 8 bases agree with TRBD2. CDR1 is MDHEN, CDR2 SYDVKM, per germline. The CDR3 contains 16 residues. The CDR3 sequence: CVSRTPGTSLGNTQYF. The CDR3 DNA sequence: TGTGTCAGCAGGACCCCCGGGACTAGTCTAGGGAATACGCAGTATTTT.

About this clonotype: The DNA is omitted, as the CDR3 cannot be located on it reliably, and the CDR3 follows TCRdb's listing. The CDR3 region is CASSFYICSAWAGGTDTQYF. This chain joins TRBV7-2 and TRBJ2-3; the table's D call, TRBD1, was not checked against the DNA. CDR1 is SGHTA and CDR2 is FQGNSA in the germline V gene. The CDR3 has 20 residues if both end residues are counted.

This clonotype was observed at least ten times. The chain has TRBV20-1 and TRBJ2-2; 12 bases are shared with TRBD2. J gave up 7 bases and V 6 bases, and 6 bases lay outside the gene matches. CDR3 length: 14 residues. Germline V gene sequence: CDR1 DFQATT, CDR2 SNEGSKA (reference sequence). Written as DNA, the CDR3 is TGCAGTGCGGGCAGGACTAGCGGGGACGGGGAGCTGTTTTTT. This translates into CSAGRTSGDGELFF.

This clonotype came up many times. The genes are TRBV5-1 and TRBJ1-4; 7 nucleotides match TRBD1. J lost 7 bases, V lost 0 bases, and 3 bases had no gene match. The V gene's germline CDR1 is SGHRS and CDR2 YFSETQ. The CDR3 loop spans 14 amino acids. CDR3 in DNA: TGCGCCAGCAGCTTGGAAGGGGGCCGTGAAAAACTGTTTTTT. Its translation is CASSLEGGREKLFF. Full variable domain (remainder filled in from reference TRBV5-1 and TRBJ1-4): KAGVTQTPRYLIKTRGQQVTLSCSPISGHRSVSWYQQTPGQGLQFLFEYFSETQRNKGNFPGRFSGRQFSNSRSEMNVSTLELGDSALYLCASSLEGGREKLFFGSGTQLSVL.

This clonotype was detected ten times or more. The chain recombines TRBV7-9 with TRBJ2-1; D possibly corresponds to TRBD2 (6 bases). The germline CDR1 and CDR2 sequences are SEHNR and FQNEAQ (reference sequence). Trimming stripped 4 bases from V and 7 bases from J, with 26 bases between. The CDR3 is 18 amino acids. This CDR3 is CASSSTTILSGPWNEQFF. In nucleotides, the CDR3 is TGTGCCAGCAGCTCGACGACAATACTTAGCGGTCCGTGGAATGAGCAGTTCTTC.

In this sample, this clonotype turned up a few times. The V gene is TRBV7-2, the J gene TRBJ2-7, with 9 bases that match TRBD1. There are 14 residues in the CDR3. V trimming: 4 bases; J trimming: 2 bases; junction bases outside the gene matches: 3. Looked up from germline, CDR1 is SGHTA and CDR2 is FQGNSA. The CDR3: CASSSTGGPYEQYF. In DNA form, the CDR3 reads TGTGCCAGCAGCTCCACAGGGGGCCCCTACGAGCAGTACTTC.

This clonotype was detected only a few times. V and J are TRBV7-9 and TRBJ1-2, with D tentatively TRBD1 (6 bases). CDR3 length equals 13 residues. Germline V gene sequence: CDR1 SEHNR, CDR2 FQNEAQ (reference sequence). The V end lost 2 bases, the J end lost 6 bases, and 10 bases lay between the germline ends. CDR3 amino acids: CASSLSGGHGYTF. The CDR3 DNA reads TGTGCCAGCAGCTTATCCGGGGGGCATGGCTACACCTTC.

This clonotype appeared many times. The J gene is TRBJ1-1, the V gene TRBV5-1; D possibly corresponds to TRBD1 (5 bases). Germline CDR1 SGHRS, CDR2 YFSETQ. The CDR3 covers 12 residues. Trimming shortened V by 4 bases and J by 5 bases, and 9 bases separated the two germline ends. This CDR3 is CASSDGGTEAFF. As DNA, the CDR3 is TGCGCCAGCAGCGACGGGGGAACTGAAGCTTTCTTT.

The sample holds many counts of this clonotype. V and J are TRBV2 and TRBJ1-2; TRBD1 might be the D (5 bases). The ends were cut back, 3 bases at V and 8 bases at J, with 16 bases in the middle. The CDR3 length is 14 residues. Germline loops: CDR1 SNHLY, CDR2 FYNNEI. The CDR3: CASSEFARVEGYTF. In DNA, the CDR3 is TGTGCCAGCAGTGAGTTTGCCAGGGTGGAGGGCTACACCTTC. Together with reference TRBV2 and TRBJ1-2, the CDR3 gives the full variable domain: EPEVTQTPSHQVTQMGQEVILRCVPISNHLYFYWYRQILGQKVEFLVSFYNNEISEKSEIFDDQFSVERPDGSNFTLKIRSTKLEDSAMYFCASSEFARVEGYTFGSGTRLTVV.

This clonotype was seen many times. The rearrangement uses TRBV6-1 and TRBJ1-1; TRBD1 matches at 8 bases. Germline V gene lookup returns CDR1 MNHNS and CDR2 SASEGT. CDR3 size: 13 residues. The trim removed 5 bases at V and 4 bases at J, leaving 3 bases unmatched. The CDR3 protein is CASSRQGSTEAFF. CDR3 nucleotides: TGTGCCAGCAGTAGACAGGGGTCCACTGAAGCTTTCTTT.

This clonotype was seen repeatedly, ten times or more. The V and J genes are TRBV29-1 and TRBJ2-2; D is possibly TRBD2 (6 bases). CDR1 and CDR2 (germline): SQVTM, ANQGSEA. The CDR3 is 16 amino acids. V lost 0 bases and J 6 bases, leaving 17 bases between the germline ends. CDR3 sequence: CSVEDLRRGRAGELFF. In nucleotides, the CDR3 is TGCAGCGTTGAAGATTTACGGCGGGGACGGGCCGGGGAGCTGTTTTTT.

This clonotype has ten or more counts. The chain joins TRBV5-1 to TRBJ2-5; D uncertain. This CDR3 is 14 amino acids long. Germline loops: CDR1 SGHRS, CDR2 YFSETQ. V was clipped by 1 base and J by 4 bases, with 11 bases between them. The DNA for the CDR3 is TGCGCCAGCAGCTTGTTTCAGTCTCGAGAGACCCAGTACTTC. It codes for CASSLFQSRETQYF.